Listed below are T cell receptor beta chains from one sample, sequenced in a study of metastatic and nonmetastatic thyroid tumors. TCRdb reanalyzed the PCR reads with MiXCR. Counted here are roughly 30,000 clones, approximately 15% occurring once; the ten biggest clones make up just under 7%. What was sequenced was blood. The receptors shown here come from a female donor with papillary thyroid cancer or a benign thyroid nodule (not recorded which). Some clones in this sample may be carry-over from other donors' samples. Both conserved end residues are part of each CDR3. A D gene is named only where the DNA matches it firmly. The listing skips clone size in some rows; elsewhere it reads once, few, many or a size class.

cdr3_nt | cdr3_aa | j_call | v_call | clone_size | d_call
TGTGCTAGCACTCGGACCGCCGGGACAGGATACAATGAGCAGTTCTTC | CASTRTAGTGYNEQFF | TRBJ2-1 | TRBV6-1 | . | TRBD1
TGTGCCAGCAGCTTAGGCTACGGTGGGACCTACGAGCAGTACTTC | CASSLGYGGTYEQYF | TRBJ2-7 | TRBV11-1 | . | .
TGTGCCAGCAGAGAACAGGGTGGTGCTGAAGCTTTCTTT | CASREQGGAEAFF | TRBJ1-1 | TRBV28 | many | .
TGTGCCATCAGTGATCCCGCCATCGTGTCCTACGAGCAGTACTTC | CAISDPAIVSYEQYF | TRBJ2-7 | TRBV10-3 | few | .
TGTGCCAGCAGTGCAACGCGGACAGGGACTGCTGGAAAACTGTTTTTT | CASSATRTGTAGKLFF | TRBJ1-4 | TRBV6-1 | many | TRBD1
TGCGCCAGCAGCTTGGTCGGTCAGGGTTCCTATGGCTACACCTTC | CASSLVGQGSYGYTF | TRBJ1-2 | TRBV5-1 | . | .
TGTGCCAGCAGCCGTGGGGACGGACGCACAGATACGCAGTATTTT | CASSRGDGRTDTQYF | TRBJ2-3 | TRBV3-1 | many | .
TGTGCCAGCAGCACTTGGGACAGCTATAATTCACCCCTCCACTTT | CASSTWDSYNSPLHF | TRBJ1-6 | TRBV7-9 | many | TRBD1
TGTGCCAGCAGTTTCTGGGGGAGCGCCTCCTACAATGAGCAGTTCTTC | CASSFWGSASYNEQFF | TRBJ2-1 | TRBV28 | . | .
TGTGCCACCAGGGGCCGACAGGGTGTGAACACTGAAGCTTTCTTT | CATRGRQGVNTEAFF | TRBJ1-1 | TRBV24-1 | many | TRBD1
TGCAGTGCTAGAGAAACAGGCAACCCCTCAACTAATGAAAAACTGTTTTTT | CSARETGNPSTNEKLFF | TRBJ1-4 | TRBV20-1 | many | .
TGTGCCAGCAGTTGGACTAGCGGGAGCACAGATACGCAGTATTTT | CASSWTSGSTDTQYF | TRBJ2-3 | TRBV28 | medium-sized | TRBD2
TGTGCCAGCAGTTTCGCCCTTTATAATTCACCCCTCCACTTT | CASSFALYNSPLHF | TRBJ1-6 | TRBV28 | few | .
TGTGCCAGCAGCCAGGATCAACGGGACAGCAACTACGAGCAGTACTTC | CASSQDQRDSNYEQYF | TRBJ2-7 | TRBV4-2 | many | TRBD1
TGCAGCGAGGGGCGTCAGGAAGGGTTGGGAGCTTTCTTT | CSEGRQEGLGAFF | TRBJ1-1 | TRBV20-1 | many | .
TGTGCCAGCAGTTTTCCCTCCGGGGACAGGGTATACAATGAGCAGTTCTTC | CASSFPSGDRVYNEQFF | TRBJ2-1 | TRBV12-3/TRBV12-4 | many | TRBD1
TGTGCCAGCAGTGAAGGGGGACAGGGGGCTGGCTACACCTTC | CASSEGGQGAGYTF | TRBJ1-2 | TRBV2 | many | TRBD1
TGTGCCAGCAGCTTAGTAGCGGGAGGCTCCTACAATGAGCAGTTCTTC | CASSLVAGGSYNEQFF | TRBJ2-1 | TRBV7-8 | many | TRBD2
TGTGCCAGCAGTAACGCCCGGAGGGGGCTCGACAAAAACATTCAGTACTTC | CASSNARRGLDKNIQYF | TRBJ2-4 | TRBV6-2/TRBV6-3 | . | .
TGCGCCAGCAGCTTGGGGGGGGCCACTGAAGCTTTCTTT | CASSLGGATEAFF | TRBJ1-1 | TRBV5-1 | many | .
TGCGCCAGCAGCCTTACAGTGAACACTGAAGCTTTCTTT | CASSLTVNTEAFF | TRBJ1-1 | TRBV5-1 | many | .
TGTGCCAGCAGCACGGGACAGGGTAACGAGCAGTACTTC | CASSTGQGNEQYF | TRBJ2-7 | TRBV9 | many | TRBD1
TGTGCCAGCAGTTTATCCTGGCGACTAGCGACGAACACCGGGGAGCTGTTTTTT | CASSLSWRLATNTGELFF | TRBJ2-2 | TRBV27 | many | TRBD2
TGCGCCAGCAGCTTGTCCTTGGGGGCACGGGACGAGCAGTACTTC | CASSLSLGARDEQYF | TRBJ2-7 | TRBV5-1 | many | .
TGTGCCAGCAGTCCCGGGTGGTCCACTGAAGCTTTCTTT | CASSPGWSTEAFF | TRBJ1-1 | TRBV28 | . | .
TGTGCCACGGACAACAATGAGCAGTTCTTC | CATDNNEQFF | TRBJ2-1 | TRBV10-3 | many | .
TGTGCCAGCATTAACGGGTCAGCGGGGAGCAAAGATACGCAGTATTTT | CASINGSAGSKDTQYF | TRBJ2-3 | TRBV28 | few | TRBD2
TGTGCCAACAGCTTAGACGAGGTGGGACGATATGTCTACACCTTC | CANSLDEVGRYVYTF | TRBJ1-2 | TRBV7-9 | . | .
TGTGCCAGCAGCCCGGGGACTAGCGGGGCCGACAATGAGCAGTTCTTC | CASSPGTSGADNEQFF | TRBJ2-1 | TRBV7-3 | many | TRBD2
TGTGCCAGCAGCCAAACTACCGGCTCTGGAAACACCATATATTTT | CASSQTTGSGNTIYF | TRBJ1-3 | TRBV6-1 | many | .
TGTGCCAGCAGTGGACAGGGAGGGACTGAAGCTTTCTTT | CASSGQGGTEAFF | TRBJ1-1 | TRBV2 | many | TRBD1
TGCAGCGTGCGCCGGGACAGGGGGAAAGAGACCCAGTACTTC | CSVRRDRGKETQYF | TRBJ2-5 | TRBV29-1 | many | TRBD1
TGTGCCACCAGTGATTTTAAGGTCGCGAACACCGGGGAACTGTTTTTT | CATSDFKVANTGELFF | TRBJ2-2 | TRBV24-1 | . | .
TGCAGTGCTAGATCACAGGGGAGGGGCACTGAAGCTTTCTTT | CSARSQGRGTEAFF | TRBJ1-1 | TRBV20-1 | . | TRBD1
TGCAGTGCTAAGCATGGGGTCACTGAAGCTTTCTTT | CSAKHGVTEAFF | TRBJ1-1 | TRBV20-1 | once | .
TGTGCCAGCAGCTTAGGGGCAAGCTATGGCTACACCTTC | CASSLGASYGYTF | TRBJ1-2 | TRBV7-8 | many | .
TGCAGCGTTCTGACAGGTGAAGCTTTCTTT | CSVLTGEAFF | TRBJ1-1 | TRBV29-1 | many | .
TGCAGTGCTCCGCTAGCGGGAGTGCTCAATGAGCAGTTCTTC | CSAPLAGVLNEQFF | TRBJ2-1 | TRBV20-1 | . | TRBD2
TGTGCCAGCAGCTTAGACTGGGGGGGAGCAGTTCAAGAGACCCAGTACTTC | CASSLDWGGAVQETQYF | TRBJ2-5 | TRBV7-9 | many | TRBD2